Listed below are T cell receptor beta chains from one sample, sequenced in a study of T cell repertoires in cytomegalovirus infection. TCRdb passed the reads through MiXCR, listing each CDR3 protein once. The sample shows approximately 730,000 distinct CDR3 sequences, around 31% of them seen only once. For these TCRs, the target antigens are not known. This specimen consisted of cultured PBMCs, obtained from culture after CMV antigen stimulation. All receptors derive from a human donor in good health (CMV status not recorded). Some clones in this sample may be carry-over from other donors' samples. CDR3s include the opening cysteine and the closing phenylalanine or tryptophan. The D gene is left open where the match is weak. The size entry is marked missing in some rows and otherwise reads once, few, many or a size class.

V gene	D gene	J gene	clone size	CDR3 protein	CDR3 DNA
TRBV10-3	TRBD2	TRBJ2-1	NA	CAISEPSGRVHSSYNEQFF	TGTGCCATCAGTGAACCTAGCGGGAGGGTCCATAGCTCCTACAATGAGCAGTTCTTC
TRBV18	TRBD2	TRBJ2-5	few	CASSPLGTSEETQYF	TGTGCCAGCTCACCCCTCGGGACTAGTGAAGAGACCCAGTACTTC
TRBV28	TRBD1	TRBJ1-2	few	CASSPLQGADGYTF	TGTGCCAGCAGCCCCCTACAGGGGGCGGATGGCTACACCTTC
TRBV4-2	TRBD2	TRBJ2-2	NA	CASSQPGGAGTGELFF	TGTGCCAGCAGCCAGCCCGGGGGGGCCGGCACCGGGGAGCTGTTTTTT
TRBV12-3/TRBV12-4	NA	TRBJ2-5	many	CASSPHSRGETQYF	TGTGCCAGCAGCCCCCACTCCCGGGGGGAGACCCAGTACTTC
TRBV7-7	NA	TRBJ1-6	NA	CASSITTDDSSYNSPLHF	TGTGCCAGCAGCATTACGACAGACGATAGCTCCTATAATTCACCCCTCCACTTT
TRBV24-1	TRBD1	TRBJ2-3	few	CATSDTGQGMGTQYF	TGTGCCACCAGTGACACCGGACAGGGAATGGGTACGCAGTATTTT
TRBV20-1	NA	TRBJ2-3	NA	CSARDLVGGATDTQYF	TGCAGTGCTAGAGATCTCGTAGGGGGGGCCACAGATACGCAGTATTTT
TRBV6-5	NA	TRBJ1-1	NA	CASSYAGQGPEAFF	TGTGCCAGCAGTTACGCGGGGCAGGGCCCTGAAGCTTTCTTT
TRBV11-3	NA	TRBJ1-1	many	CASSLSGDSTEAFF	TGTGCCAGCAGCTTATCGGGAGATAGCACTGAAGCTTTCTTT
TRBV7-9	TRBD1	TRBJ1-2	few	CASSLRPRQGNYGYTF	TGTGCCAGCAGCTTACGTCCAAGACAGGGGAACTATGGCTACACCTTC
TRBV7-2	NA	TRBJ2-2	many	CASSLAAAGELFF	TGTGCCAGCAGCTTAGCGGCGGCCGGGGAGCTGTTTTTT
TRBV6-5	TRBD2	TRBJ2-7	NA	CASSYASGETYEQYF	TGTGCCAGCAGTTACGCTAGCGGGGAAACCTACGAGCAGTACTTC
TRBV6-2/TRBV6-3	NA	TRBJ1-2	NA	CAGSYAAGHGYTF	TGTGCCGGCAGTTACGCGGCAGGGCATGGCTACACCTTC
TRBV12-3/TRBV12-4	NA	TRBJ1-1	NA	CASTPTVGITEAFF	TGTGCCAGCACCCCTACAGTGGGGATCACTGAAGCTTTCTTT
TRBV19	NA	TRBJ1-5	few	CASSIGWDGNQPQHF	TGTGCCAGTAGTATCGGTTGGGACGGAAATCAGCCCCAGCATTTT
TRBV27	NA	TRBJ1-4	few	CASSLGIAGEKLFF	TGTGCCAGCAGTTTAGGAATTGCTGGGGAAAAACTGTTTTTT
TRBV7-2	NA	TRBJ2-3	many	CASSLEGAGYTDTQYF	TGTGCCAGCAGCTTAGAGGGGGCGGGGTACACAGATACGCAGTATTTT
TRBV6-8	NA	TRBJ1-2	NA	CASSYSRTDNGYTF	TGTGCCAGCAGTTACTCGAGGACAGACAATGGCTACACCTTC
TRBV12-3/TRBV12-4	TRBD1	TRBJ2-2	few	CASSMRRTGFTGELFF	TGTGCCAGCAGTATGCGGCGGACAGGGTTCACCGGGGAGCTGTTTTTT
TRBV7-9	TRBD2	TRBJ2-7	few	CASSAGLVGVEQYF	TGTGCCAGCAGCGCGGGACTAGTGGGGGTCGAGCAGTACTTC
TRBV6-1	NA	TRBJ2-3	NA	CASSEESSTDTQYF	TGTGCCAGCAGTGAAGAATCTAGCACAGATACGCAGTATTTT
TRBV28	NA	TRBJ1-4	NA	CASTIGGEKLFF	TGTGCCAGCACTATAGGGGGGGAAAAACTGTTTTTT
TRBV4-1	NA	TRBJ2-7	few	CASSQEWGRGYEQYF	TGCGCCAGCAGCCAGGAATGGGGCCGGGGTTACGAGCAGTACTTC
TRBV20-1	TRBD2	TRBJ2-5	NA	CSAVAGGSRETQYF	TGCAGTGCAGTAGCGGGAGGTTCACGAGAGACCCAGTACTTC
TRBV11-3	TRBD1	TRBJ2-1	NA	CASSGQGLYNEQFF	TGTGCCAGCTCCGGACAGGGCCTATACAATGAGCAGTTCTTC
TRBV12-3/TRBV12-4	NA	TRBJ2-1	NA	CASSQLDEQFF	TGTGCCAGCAGCCAGTTGGATGAGCAGTTCTTC
TRBV7-2	TRBD2	TRBJ2-1	NA	CASSLAGLAGINEQFF	TGTGCCAGCAGCTTAGCTGGGCTAGCGGGAATCAATGAGCAGTTCTTC
TRBV11-2	NA	TRBJ1-3	once	CASTRAGVGSGNTIYF	TGTGCCAGCACCAGAGCCGGGGTGGGGTCTGGAAACACCATATATTTT
TRBV4-1	NA	TRBJ2-1	few	CASSQVVGPSSYNEQFF	TGCGCCAGCAGCCAAGTAGTCGGCCCCAGCTCCTACAATGAGCAGTTCTTC
TRBV20-1	TRBD2	TRBJ2-1	NA	CSPRIAGEIHNEQFF	TGCAGTCCCCGGATAGCGGGAGAAATCCACAATGAGCAGTTCTTC
TRBV7-8	TRBD1	TRBJ2-1	many	CASSPDRVDYNEQFF	TGTGCCAGCAGCCCAGACAGGGTGGACTACAATGAGCAGTTCTTC
TRBV20-1	TRBD2	TRBJ2-3	few	CSAPRAGGPDTQYF	TGCAGTGCTCCCCGGGCGGGAGGGCCGGATACGCAGTATTTT
TRBV5-1	TRBD2	TRBJ2-1	few	CASSIGTGTSGSGEQFF	TGCGCCAGCAGCATCGGGACAGGGACTAGCGGGAGCGGTGAGCAGTTCTTC
TRBV6-5	TRBD1	TRBJ1-2	NA	CASSEGGTGLLIYGYTF	TGTGCCAGCAGTGAAGGGGGGACAGGGCTACTGATCTATGGCTACACCTTC
TRBV20-1	TRBD2	TRBJ2-7	NA	CSTRTGGRAEQYF	TGCAGTACCCGAACAGGCGGGAGGGCCGAGCAGTACTTC
TRBV12-3/TRBV12-4	TRBD1	TRBJ2-5	NA	CASSSQRTGVRETQYF	TGTGCCAGCAGTTCCCAACGGACAGGGGTTCGGGAGACCCAGTACTTC
TRBV18	NA	TRBJ2-7	NA	CASSPPSGRAQDEQYF	TGTGCCAGCTCACCACCGAGTGGCAGGGCCCAGGACGAGCAGTACTTC
TRBV5-5	NA	TRBJ1-6	NA	CASIQNYNSPLHF	TGTGCCAGCATACAGAACTATAATTCACCCCTCCACTTT
TRBV18	NA	TRBJ1-1	NA	CASSPVGDNTEAFF	TGTGCCAGCTCACCAGTTGGGGACAACACTGAAGCTTTCTTT
TRBV7-2	NA	TRBJ2-7	few	CASSQRGVSYEQYF	TGTGCCAGCAGCCAACGGGGCGTCTCCTACGAGCAGTACTTC
TRBV4-1	NA	TRBJ1-1	NA	CASSQARMLDEAFF	TGCGCCAGCAGCCAAGCGAGGATGTTAGATGAAGCTTTCTTT
TRBV29-1	NA	TRBJ2-3	NA	CSVEKGAPQTADTQYF	TGCAGCGTTGAGAAAGGAGCTCCACAAACAGCAGATACGCAGTATTTT
TRBV7-9	NA	TRBJ1-5	NA	CASSYDSSNQPQHF	TGTGCCAGCAGCTATGACAGTAGCAATCAGCCCCAGCATTTT
TRBV6-2/TRBV6-3	TRBD1	TRBJ2-6	few	CASSYRTGSVRSGANVLTF	TGTGCCAGCAGTTACCGGACAGGGTCAGTACGCTCTGGGGCCAACGTCCTGACTTTC
TRBV6-4	NA	TRBJ2-3	NA	CASSAGRFRTDTQYF	TGTGCCAGCAGTGCTGGTCGGTTTCGCACAGATACGCAGTATTTT
TRBV20-1	TRBD1	TRBJ1-6	few	CSARRTGVGYNSPLHF	TGCAGTGCTCGAAGAACAGGGGTAGGCTATAATTCACCCCTCCACTTT
TRBV11-2	TRBD2	TRBJ2-2	NA	CASSAGLAGEWDTGELFF	TGTGCCAGCAGCGCGGGACTAGCGGGAGAGTGGGACACCGGGGAGCTGTTTTTT
TRBV27	TRBD1	TRBJ2-5	once	CASSSRQGETQYF	TGTGCCAGCAGTTCGAGACAGGGGGAGACCCAGTACTTC
TRBV6-8	TRBD2	TRBJ2-2	once	CASSYSNAGGNTGELFF	TGTGCCAGCAGTTACTCGAATGCGGGGGGGAACACCGGGGAGCTGTTTTTT
TRBV29-1	NA	TRBJ1-2	few	CSVNTPSGGYTF	TGCAGCGTTAATACTCCCTCTGGTGGCTACACCTTC
TRBV27	NA	TRBJ2-6	few	CASSRLGRAGANVLTF	TGTGCCAGCAGCCGTTTGGGCAGGGCTGGGGCCAACGTCCTGACTTTC
TRBV7-2	TRBD1	TRBJ1-6	many	CASSFLGTEHSPLHF	TGTGCCAGCAGCTTCCTAGGGACAGAGCATTCACCCCTCCACTTT